The following is a T cell receptor (beta chain) sequence with its context. This clone has more than one count but fewer than ten. No cognate antigen has been identified for it. No much larger clone exists at a distance of one base, and base qualities are not known. This record belongs to a study of CD8+ T cells in alopecia areata (dated by TCRdb to the late 2010s). With regard to the full study: In both human patients and the C3H/HeJ mouse model, the study applied high-throughput TCRbeta sequencing to look at T cell clonal expansion in alopecia areata. On the human side, TCRbeta sequencing was run on scalp tissue and on sorted CD4+ and CD8+ peripheral blood T cells from healthy controls and from alopecia areata patients with either patchy or totalis/universalis disease. Clonality in the scalp was compared among normal scalp (n=4), patchy alopecia areata scalp (n=8), and alopecia totalis/universalis scalp (n=8). The RNA source kit depended on sample type: the PAXgene miRNA kit for fixed scalp, the miRNeasy kit for PBMCs, and the RNeasy kit for mouse skin. Amplification of TCRbeta CDR3 regions was done by immunoSEQ multiplex PCR using 35 Vbeta forward primers and 13 Jbeta reverse primers. The paper as a whole reports these results and caveats: Shared TCR sequences between patients were less evident than in mice, which may be partly attributable to HLA diversity in the patient population. Compared with normal scalp, lesional scalp, particularly in alopecia totalis/universalis, had higher clonality and more expanded CD8+ clones, which suggests antigenic drive. Scalp TCR repertoire analysis is complicated because resident alphabeta T cells in normal human skin are also sequenced, whereas mouse skin is dominated by gammadelta T cells.

After PBMCs were isolated by density centrifugation and stained for CD3, CD4 and CD8, a FACSAria was used to sort CD4+ and CD8+ T cells. Unaffected controls provided scalp biopsies and blood samples. Libraries were made using the immunoSEQ multiplex PCR assay. RNA was extracted from all samples and reverse transcribed into cDNA, which served as template for TCR sequencing. SuperScript III was used to make first-strand cDNA, primed with a 2:1 mix of oligo-dT and random hexamers. Amplification bias was assessed with a synthetic immune receptor repertoire, and residual bias was removed computationally. Under the source paper's analysis protocol: Raw reads were preprocessed to remove errors, and CDR3 was defined by IMGT conventions from the conserved cysteine to phenylalanine. Clonality was computed by normalizing Shannon entropy by log2 of the number of productive unique TCRs and subtracting the result from 1. Whether each scalp clone was CD4 or CD8 was inferred by checking scalp TCRbeta sequences against the CD4 and CD8 repertoires from sorted blood. TCRdb holds this immuneACCESS table with in-frame rearrangements only. Some clones are missing; in checked studies, unresolved V genes explain under half, and the rest has no known cause. V and J calls and clone size are those listed in that table; D and trimming were worked out from the DNA. Across this sample there are around 190,000 clones, with roughly three fifths seen only once. Approximately 4.9% of the sample goes to the ten largest clones.

Based on the germline V gene, the CDR1 and CDR2 sequences are SNHLY and FYNNEI. V has 2 bases trimmed and J has 4 bases trimmed; junction bases matching no gene number 5. Its CDR3 holds 15 amino acids, cysteine through phenylalanine. Only the CDR3 region is kept as DNA, spanning 45 bases read in frame from base 1. Sequencing input: CD8+ T cells sorted from blood. The chain is assembled from TRBV2 and TRBJ2-1, with 7 bases in between that match TRBD2. The clonotype comes from a human donor in good health. The CDR3: CASSETSGVYNEQFF. The DNA is TGTGCCAGCAGTGAAACAAGCGGGGTTTACAATGAGCAGTTCTTC. The full variable domain, with segments outside the CDR3 supplied by the reference TRBV2 and TRBJ2-1 proteins, appears as EPEVTQTPSHQVTQMGQEVILRCVPISNHLYFYWYRQILGQKVEFLVSFYNNEISEKSEIFDDQFSVERPDGSNFTLKIRSTKLEDSAMYFCASSETSGVYNEQFFGPGTRLTVL.